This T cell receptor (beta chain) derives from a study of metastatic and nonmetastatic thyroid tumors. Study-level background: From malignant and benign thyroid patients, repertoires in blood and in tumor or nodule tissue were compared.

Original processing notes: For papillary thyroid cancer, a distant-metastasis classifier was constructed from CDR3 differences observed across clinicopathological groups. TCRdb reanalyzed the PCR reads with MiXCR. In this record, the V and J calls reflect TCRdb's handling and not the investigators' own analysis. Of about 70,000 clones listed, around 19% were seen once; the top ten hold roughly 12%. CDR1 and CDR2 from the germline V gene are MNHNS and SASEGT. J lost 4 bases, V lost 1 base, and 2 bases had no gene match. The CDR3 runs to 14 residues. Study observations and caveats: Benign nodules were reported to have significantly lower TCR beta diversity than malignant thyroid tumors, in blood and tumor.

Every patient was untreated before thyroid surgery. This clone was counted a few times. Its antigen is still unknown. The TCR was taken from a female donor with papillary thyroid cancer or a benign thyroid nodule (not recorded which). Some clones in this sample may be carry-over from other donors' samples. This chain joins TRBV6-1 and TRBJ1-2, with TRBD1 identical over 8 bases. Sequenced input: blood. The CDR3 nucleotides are TGTGCCAGCAGTGAAGGGACAGGGCTCTATGGCTACACCTTC. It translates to CASSEGTGLYGYTF.